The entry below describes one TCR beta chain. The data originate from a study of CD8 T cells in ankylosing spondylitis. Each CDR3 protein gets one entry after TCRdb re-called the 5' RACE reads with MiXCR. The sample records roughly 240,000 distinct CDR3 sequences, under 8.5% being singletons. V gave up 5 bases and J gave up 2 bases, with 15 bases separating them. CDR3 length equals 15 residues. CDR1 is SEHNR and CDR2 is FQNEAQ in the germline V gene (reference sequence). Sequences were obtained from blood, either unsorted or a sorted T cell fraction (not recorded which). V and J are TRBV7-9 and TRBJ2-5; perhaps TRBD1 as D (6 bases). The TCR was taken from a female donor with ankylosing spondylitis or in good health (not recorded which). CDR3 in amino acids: CASSPRTAEQETQYF. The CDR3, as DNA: TGTGCCAGCAGCCCCCGGACAGCGGAACAAGAGACCCAGTACTTC.